The 2 T cell receptor beta chains in this list originate from one sample, sequenced in a study of blood T cell repertoires in COVID-19. Libraries were prepared by immunoSEQ multiplex PCR; TCRdb keeps only in-frame clonotypes and omits some of them. The sample has about 250,000 clones; approximately 83% are singletons. Sample: peripheral blood. These TCRs come from a person between 70 and 80 years old with COVID-19, enrolled during active disease.

The V call is TRBV4-1, the J call TRBJ2-3; tentatively, D is TRBD1 (7 bases). The germline CDR1 and CDR2 sequences are MGHRA and YSYEKL. The V end lost 1 base, the J end lost 4 bases, and 18 bases lay between the germline ends. The CDR3 has 17 residues. The CDR3 nucleotides read TGCGCCAGCAGCCAAGCTATCAGCGGAGGGGGCGCAGATACGCAGTATTTT. The encoded protein is CASSQAISGGGADTQYF.

This clone was seen a single time. The chain employs TRBV7-9 and TRBJ2-1, with D perhaps matching TRBD2 (6 bases). Germline values: CDR1 SEHNR, CDR2 FQNEAQ (reference sequence). The V end lost 3 bases, the J end lost 3 bases, and 9 bases lay between the germline ends. The length of the CDR3 is 14 residues. The CDR3 DNA is TGTGCCAGCAGCTTGACTAGTCGCTACAATGAGCAGTTCTTC. It codes for CASSLTSRYNEQFF.